The 3 T cell receptor beta chains listed next were all sequenced from one sample in a study of blood T cell repertoires in COVID-19. Profiled with immunoSEQ multiplex PCR; TCRdb holds only in-frame clones, not every one. The data hold about 170,000 clones, with approximately 86% observed a single time. The specimen sequenced was peripheral blood. Source of these receptors: a man between 50 and 59 years old with active or convalescent COVID-19.

This chain connects TRBV2 to TRBJ1-2; TRBD1 is a possible D gene (6 bases). Germline V gives CDR1 SNHLY, CDR2 FYNNEI. V lost 5 bases and J lost 8, with 24 bases in between. The CDR3 contains 16 residues. The CDR3 region is CASSPTTTSSDRGYTF. In nucleotides, the CDR3 is TGTGCCAGCAGTCCCACCACTACCAGTTCCGACAGGGGCTACACCTTC.

The chain uses TRBV5-1 and TRBJ1-1; 8 bases are a match to TRBD1. The CDR3 sequence is 13 residues long. The germline gives CDR1 SGHRS, CDR2 YFSETQ. V lost 2 bases to trimming and J lost 5 bases; unmatched junction nucleotides: 2. CDR3 in amino acids: CASSFDRGTEAFF. The CDR3, as DNA: TGCGCCAGCAGCTTTGACAGGGGTACTGAAGCTTTCTTT.

The chain links TRBV9 to TRBJ2-2; no clear D gene. The CDR3 extends over 15 amino acids. Germline CDR1 reads SGDLS; CDR2 reads YYNGEE. The V gene lost 0 bases and the J gene lost 9 bases, with 15 bases spanning the gap. This CDR3 reads CASSVGSTLTRELFF. CDR3 coding DNA: TGTGCCAGCAGCGTAGGAAGCACCCTTACCAGGGAGCTGTTTTTT.